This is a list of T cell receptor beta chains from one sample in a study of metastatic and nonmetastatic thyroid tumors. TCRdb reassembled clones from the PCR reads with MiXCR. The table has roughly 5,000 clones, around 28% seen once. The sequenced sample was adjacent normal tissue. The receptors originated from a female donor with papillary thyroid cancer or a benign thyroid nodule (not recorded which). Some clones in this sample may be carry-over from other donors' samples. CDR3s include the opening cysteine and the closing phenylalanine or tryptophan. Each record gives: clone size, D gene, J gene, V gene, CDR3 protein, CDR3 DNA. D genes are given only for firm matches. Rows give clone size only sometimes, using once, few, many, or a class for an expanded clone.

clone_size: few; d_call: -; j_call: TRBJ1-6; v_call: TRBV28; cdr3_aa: CASSPKGLGLALHF; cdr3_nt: TGTGCCAGCAGCCCGAAGGGACTGGGCTTGGCCCTCCACTTT
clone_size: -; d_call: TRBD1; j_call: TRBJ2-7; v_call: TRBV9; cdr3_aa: CASSVGLRDRGHEQYF; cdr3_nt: TGTGCCAGCAGCGTAGGTCTTCGGGACAGGGGACACGAGCAGTACTTC
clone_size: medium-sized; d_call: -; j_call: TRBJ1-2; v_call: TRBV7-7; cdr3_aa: CASSLDLDNLPSNYGYTF; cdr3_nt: TGTGCTAGCAGCTTAGACCTGGACAACCTACCCTCCAACTATGGCTACACCTTC
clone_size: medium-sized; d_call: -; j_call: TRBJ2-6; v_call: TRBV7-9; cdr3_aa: CASSPPRVSGANVLTF; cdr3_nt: TGTGCCAGCAGCCCCCCCCGGGTTTCTGGGGCCAACGTCCTGACTTTC
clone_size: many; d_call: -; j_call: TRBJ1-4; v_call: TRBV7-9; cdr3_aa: CASSLLQTLGNEKLFF; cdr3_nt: TGTGCCAGCAGCTTATTGCAGACCTTGGGGAATGAAAAACTGTTTTTT
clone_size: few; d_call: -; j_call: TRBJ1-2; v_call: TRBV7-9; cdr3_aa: CASSLAGGYTF; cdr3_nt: TGTGCCAGCAGCTTGGCCGGAGGCTACACCTTC
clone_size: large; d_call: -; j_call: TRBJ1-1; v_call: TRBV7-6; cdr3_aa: CASSSGSTEAFF; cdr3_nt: TGTGCCAGCAGCTCAGGAAGTACTGAAGCTTTCTTT
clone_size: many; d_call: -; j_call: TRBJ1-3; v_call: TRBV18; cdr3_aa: CASSPPLTAGNTIYF; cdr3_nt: TGTGCCAGCTCACCACCCCTGACAGCCGGAAACACCATATATTTT
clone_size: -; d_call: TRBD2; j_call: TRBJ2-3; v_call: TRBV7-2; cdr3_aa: CASSEREGPDTQYF; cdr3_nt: TGTGCCAGCAGCGAGCGGGAGGGTCCAGATACGCAGTATTTT
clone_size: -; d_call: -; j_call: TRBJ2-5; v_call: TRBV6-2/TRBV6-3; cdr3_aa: CASRDAPAVTQYF; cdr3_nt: TGTGCAAGCAGGGACGCCCCGGCGGTGACCCAGTACTTC
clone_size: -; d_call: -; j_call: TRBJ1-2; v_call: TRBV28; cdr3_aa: CASSLYSGYTF; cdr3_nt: TGTGCCAGCAGTTTATACTCTGGCTACACCTTC
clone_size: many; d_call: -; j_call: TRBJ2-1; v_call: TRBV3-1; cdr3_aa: CASSQDRAYNEQFF; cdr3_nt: TGTGCCAGCAGCCAAGATAGGGCCTACAATGAGCAGTTCTTC
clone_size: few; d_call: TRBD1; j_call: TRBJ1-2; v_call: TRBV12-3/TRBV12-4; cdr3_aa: CASRHYRGKRLDYGYTF; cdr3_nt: TGTGCCAGCAGGCACTACAGGGGGAAAAGGTTAGACTATGGCTACACCTTC
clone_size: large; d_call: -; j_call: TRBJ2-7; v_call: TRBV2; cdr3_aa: CASSANRGGEQYF; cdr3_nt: TGTGCCAGCAGTGCTAACAGGGGGGGGGAGCAGTACTTC
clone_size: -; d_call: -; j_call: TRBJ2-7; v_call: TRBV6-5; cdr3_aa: CASSYSGGIYEQYF; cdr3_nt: TGTGCCAGCAGTTACTCGGGCGGGATCTACGAGCAGTACTTC